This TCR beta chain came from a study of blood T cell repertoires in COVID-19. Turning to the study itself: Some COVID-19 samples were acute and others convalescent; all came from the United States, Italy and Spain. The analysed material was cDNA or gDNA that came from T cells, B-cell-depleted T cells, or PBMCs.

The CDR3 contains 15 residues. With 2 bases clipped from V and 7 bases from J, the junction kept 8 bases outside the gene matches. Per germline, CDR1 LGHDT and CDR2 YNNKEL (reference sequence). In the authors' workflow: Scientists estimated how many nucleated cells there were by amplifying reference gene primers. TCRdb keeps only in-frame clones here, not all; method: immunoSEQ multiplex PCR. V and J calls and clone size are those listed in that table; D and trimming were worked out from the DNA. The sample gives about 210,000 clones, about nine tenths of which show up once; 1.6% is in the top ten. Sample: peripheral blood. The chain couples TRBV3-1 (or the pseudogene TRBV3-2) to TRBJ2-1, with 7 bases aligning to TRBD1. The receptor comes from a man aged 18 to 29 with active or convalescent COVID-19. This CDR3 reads CASSQNPGGLNEQFF. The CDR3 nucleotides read TGTGCCAGCAGCCAAAACCCAGGGGGTTTGAATGAGCAGTTCTTC.